Following are 12 T cell receptor beta chains from one sample sequenced in a study of blood T cell repertoires in COVID-19 (TCRdb year 2020). The library came from the immunoSEQ multiplex PCR assay. TCRdb mirrors the immuneACCESS table, restricted to in-frame sequences. Some clones are absent from its copies; in checked studies, under half trace to an unresolved V gene, and the reason for the others is unknown. The sample data list some 450,000 clones, and 70% to 90% of these were observed just once. The ten top clones hold around an eighth of the sample. The sequenced material came from peripheral blood. The receptors were sampled from a woman aged 50 to 65 with COVID-19, enrolled during active disease.

The rearrangement links TRBV6-1 to TRBJ2-1, with 10 bases identical to TRBD2. V was pared by 4 bases and J by 9 bases, with 12 bases of the junction left unmatched. Germline loops: CDR1 MNHNS, CDR2 SASEGT. This CDR3 has 16 residues. The CDR3 sequence is CASSARGAGGPGEQFF. As DNA, the CDR3 is TGTGCCAGCAGTGCCCGCGGAGCGGGGGGGCCGGGTGAGCAGTTCTTC.

In this sample, this clone turned up once. V gene TRBV5-4 combines with J gene TRBJ2-7, with 8 bases that match TRBD1. J gave up 6 bases and V 4 bases, and 9 bases lay outside the gene matches. The germline CDR1 and CDR2 sequences are SGHNT and YYREEE (reference sequence). The CDR3 runs 14 residues. CDR3 loop: CASSVWTGLGEQYF. Written as DNA, the CDR3 is TGTGCCAGCAGCGTGTGGACAGGGCTAGGCGAGCAGTACTTC.

The rearrangement joins TRBV29-1 to TRBJ2-3; D might be TRBD1 (6 bases). In germline, CDR1 is SQVTM, CDR2 ANQGSEA. The length of the CDR3 is 13 residues. The ends were cut back, 6 bases at V and 3 bases at J, with 13 bases in the middle. CDR3 amino acids: CSVAQGLTDTQYF. CDR3 DNA: TGCAGCGTCGCACAGGGTCTGACAGATACGCAGTATTTT.

This chain uses TRBV27 with TRBJ2-1; 12 bases line up with TRBD2. Trimming cost V 6 bases and J 4 bases; bases outside gene matches: 19. Looked up from germline, CDR1 is MNHEY and CDR2 is SMNVEV (reference sequence). The CDR3 runs 20 residues. The CDR3 here is CASRRPLLAGGSQTYNEQFF. In nucleotides, the CDR3 is TGTGCCAGCAGGAGACCCCTACTAGCGGGGGGCTCCCAAACTTACAATGAGCAGTTCTTC.

The chain uses TRBV5-4 and TRBJ2-6; D is possibly TRBD1 (5 bases). The CDR3 sequence is 16 residues long. Germline V lookup: CDR1 SGHNT, CDR2 YYREEE (reference sequence). Trimming took 5 bases from V and 0 from J, leaving 12 bases between them. The CDR3 spells CASSSTAISGANVLTF. The CDR3, as DNA: TGTGCCAGCAGTTCGACAGCGATCTCTGGGGCCAACGTCCTGACTTTC.

This chain uses TRBV6-5 with TRBJ1-1, with a possible D match to TRBD1 (5 bases). Germline CDR1 MNHEY, CDR2 SVGAGI. The CDR3 consists of 13 residues. Trimming cost V 6 bases and J 1 base, with 9 bases left between them. The CDR3 is CASRLTENTEAFF. In DNA, the CDR3 is TGTGCCAGCAGACTGACAGAGAACACTGAAGCTTTCTTT.

J is TRBJ1-2 and V is TRBV6-2 or TRBV6-3; 9 nucleotides align to TRBD1. J gave up 7 bases and V 2 bases, and 8 bases lay outside the gene matches. The CDR3 is 15 residues long. Looked up from germline, CDR1 is MNHEY and CDR2 is SVGEGT. CDR3 in DNA: TGTGCCAGCAGTTACCCAGGACAGGGGTTGACTGGCTACACCTTC. This encodes CASSYPGQGLTGYTF.

This clone was detected once. The V gene is TRBV9, the J gene TRBJ2-7, with 13 bases matching TRBD2. Germline CDR1 and CDR2: SGDLS and YYNGEE. Unmatched junction bases numbered 4, after V lost 2 bases and J lost 5 bases. This CDR3 contains 15 residues. CDR3 sequence (DNA): TGTGCCAGCAGCGTGACTAGCGGGGGGTTAAACGAGCAGTACTTC. It yields the protein CASSVTSGGLNEQYF.

The rearrangement links TRBV3-1 (or the pseudogene TRBV3-2) to TRBJ1-2; D unresolved. Between the trimmed V and J ends, which lost 5 bases and 7 bases, there was a span of 8 bases. Germline CDR1 and CDR2: LGHDT and YNNKEL (reference sequence). The CDR3 is made up of 11 amino acids. CDR3 region: CASSSTGGYTF. In DNA, the CDR3 is TGTGCCAGCAGCTCTACGGGTGGCTACACCTTC.

This clone was seen more than once but under ten times. The chain recombines TRBV4-1 with TRBJ1-2; D call uncertain. CDR1 MGHRA and CDR2 YSYEKL come from the germline V gene. V lost 1 base, J lost 5 bases, and 14 bases lay in between. There are 15 residues in the CDR3. This CDR3 reads CASSQGIESGYGYTF. The CDR3 nucleotides read TGCGCCAGCAGCCAAGGTATCGAATCGGGGTATGGCTACACCTTC.

J is TRBJ1-6 and V is TRBV7-2; D not certain. V gave up 1 base and J gave up 4 bases, with 17 bases separating them. CDR1 and CDR2 from the germline V gene are SGHTA and FQGNSA. The CDR3 loop spans 18 amino acids. This CDR3 is CASSLGVRTPGYNSPLHF. The CDR3 nucleotides read TGTGCCAGCAGCTTAGGGGTGCGGACCCCGGGATATAATTCACCCCTCCACTTT.

This chain joins TRBV5-6 and TRBJ1-2, with 9 bases identical to TRBD1. CDR3 size: 15 residues. CDR1 SGHDT and CDR2 YYEEEE come from the germline V gene. The V segment lost 0 bases and the J segment 7 bases; nucleotides outside the gene matches: 7. The CDR3 bases are TGTGCCAGCAGCTTGGAAAGGGACAGGGTTACTGGCTACACCTTC. Encoded protein: CASSLERDRVTGYTF.